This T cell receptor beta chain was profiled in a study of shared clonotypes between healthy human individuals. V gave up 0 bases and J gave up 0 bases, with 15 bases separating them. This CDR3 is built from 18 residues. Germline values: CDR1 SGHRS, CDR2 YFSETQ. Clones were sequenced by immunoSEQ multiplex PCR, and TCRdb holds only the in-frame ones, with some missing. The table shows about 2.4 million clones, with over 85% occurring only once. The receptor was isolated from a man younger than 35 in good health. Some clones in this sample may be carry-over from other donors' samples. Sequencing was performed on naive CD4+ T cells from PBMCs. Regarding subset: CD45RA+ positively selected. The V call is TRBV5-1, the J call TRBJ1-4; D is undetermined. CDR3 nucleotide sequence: TGCGCCAGCAGCTTGGCCGGTTCCCAGTACCCAACTAATGAAAAACTGTTTTTT. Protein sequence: CASSLAGSQYPTNEKLFF.